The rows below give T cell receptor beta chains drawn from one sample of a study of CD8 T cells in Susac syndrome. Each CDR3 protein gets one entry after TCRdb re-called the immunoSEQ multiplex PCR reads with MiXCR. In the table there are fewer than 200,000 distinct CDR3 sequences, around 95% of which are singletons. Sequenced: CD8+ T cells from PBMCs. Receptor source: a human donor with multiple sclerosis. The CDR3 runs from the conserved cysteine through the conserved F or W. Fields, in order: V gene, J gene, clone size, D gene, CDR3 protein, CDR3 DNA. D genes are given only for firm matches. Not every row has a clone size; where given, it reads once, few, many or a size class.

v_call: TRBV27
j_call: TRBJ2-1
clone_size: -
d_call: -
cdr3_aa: CASSFSPWGANNEQFF
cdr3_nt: TGTGCCAGCAGCTTCTCACCTTGGGGGGCCAACAATGAGCAGTTCTTC

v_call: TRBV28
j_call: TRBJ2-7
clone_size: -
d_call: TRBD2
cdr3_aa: CASRPTSSHEQYF
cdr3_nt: TGTGCCAGCAGACCGACTAGCTCCCACGAGCAGTACTTC

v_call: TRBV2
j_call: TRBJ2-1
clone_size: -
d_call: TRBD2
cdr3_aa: CASIITSGGAHEQFF
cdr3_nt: TGTGCCAGCATTATAACTAGCGGGGGGGCGCATGAGCAGTTCTTC

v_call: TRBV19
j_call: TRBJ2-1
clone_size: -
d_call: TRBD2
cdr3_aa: CASSIVRGTSGGAYNEQFF
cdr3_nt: TGTGCCAGTAGTATCGTACGAGGGACTAGCGGGGGGGCCTACAATGAGCAGTTCTTC

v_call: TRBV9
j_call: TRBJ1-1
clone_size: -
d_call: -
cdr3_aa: CASSVQLNTEAFF
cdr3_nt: TGTGCCAGCAGCGTACAGTTGAACACTGAAGCTTTCTTT

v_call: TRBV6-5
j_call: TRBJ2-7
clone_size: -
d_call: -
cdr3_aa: CASSAGDYEQYF
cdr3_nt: TGTGCCAGCAGCGCCGGAGACTACGAGCAGTACTTC

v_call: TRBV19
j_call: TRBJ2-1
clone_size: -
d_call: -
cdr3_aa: CASSPKRLATTAYNEQFF
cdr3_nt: TGTGCCAGTAGTCCGAAACGCCTAGCGACGACTGCCTACAATGAGCAGTTCTTC

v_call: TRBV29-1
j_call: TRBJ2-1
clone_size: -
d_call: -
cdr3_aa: CSGGWEQFF
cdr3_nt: TGCAGCGGGGGGTGGGAGCAGTTCTTC

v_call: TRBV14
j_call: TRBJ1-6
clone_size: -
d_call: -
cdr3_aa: CASSQELAGSSPLHF
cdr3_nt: TGTGCCAGCAGCCAAGAATTGGCAGGGAGTTCACCCCTCCACTTT

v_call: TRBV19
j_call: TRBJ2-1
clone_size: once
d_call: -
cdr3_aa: CASNLLGGINNEQFF
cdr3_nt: TGTGCCAGTAACCTCTTGGGCGGGATTAACAATGAGCAGTTCTTC

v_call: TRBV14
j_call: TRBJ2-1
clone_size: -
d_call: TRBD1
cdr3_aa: CASSQGEDRGRDEQFF
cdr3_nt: TGTGCCAGCAGCCAAGGGGAGGACAGGGGGCGGGATGAGCAGTTCTTC

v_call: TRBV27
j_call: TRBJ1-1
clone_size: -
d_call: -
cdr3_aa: CASSDRLENTEAFF
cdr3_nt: TGTGCCAGCAGTGACAGACTTGAGAACACTGAAGCTTTCTTT

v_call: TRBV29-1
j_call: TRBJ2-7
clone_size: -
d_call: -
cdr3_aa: CSVSTAYSYEQYF
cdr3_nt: TGCAGCGTGAGTACAGCTTACTCCTACGAGCAGTACTTC

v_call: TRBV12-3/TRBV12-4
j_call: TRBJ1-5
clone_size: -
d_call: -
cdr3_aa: CASSLAVEGDQPQHF
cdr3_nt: TGTGCCAGCAGTTTAGCGGTGGAGGGTGATCAGCCCCAGCATTTT

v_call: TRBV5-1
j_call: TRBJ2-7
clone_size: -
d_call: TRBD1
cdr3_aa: CASQAGTGSRFVYEQYF
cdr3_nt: TGCGCCAGCCAGGCGGGGACAGGGTCGAGGTTCGTCTACGAGCAGTACTTC

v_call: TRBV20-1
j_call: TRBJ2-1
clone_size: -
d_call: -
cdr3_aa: CSAEERGEVRDNEQFF
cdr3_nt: TGCAGTGCCGAGGAGAGGGGGGAGGTACGCGACAATGAGCAGTTCTTC

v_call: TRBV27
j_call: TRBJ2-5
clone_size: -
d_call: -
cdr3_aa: CASSRRDYQETQYF
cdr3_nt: TGTGCCAGCAGCCGTAGGGACTACCAAGAGACCCAGTACTTC

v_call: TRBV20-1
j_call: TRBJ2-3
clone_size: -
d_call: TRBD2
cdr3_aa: CSARDLGTSGVSDTQYF
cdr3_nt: TGCAGTGCTAGAGATCTCGGGACTAGCGGGGTTTCAGATACGCAGTATTTT

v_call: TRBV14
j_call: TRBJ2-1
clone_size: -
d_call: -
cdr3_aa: CASSHRASYNEQFF
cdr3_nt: TGTGCCAGCAGCCATAGAGCGTCCTACAATGAGCAGTTCTTC

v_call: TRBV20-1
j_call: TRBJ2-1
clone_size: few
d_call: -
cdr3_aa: CSARADNEQFF
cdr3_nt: TGCAGTGCTAGAGCGGACAATGAGCAGTTCTTC

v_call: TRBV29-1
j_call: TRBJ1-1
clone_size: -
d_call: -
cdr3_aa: CSVQPITEAFF
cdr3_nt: TGCAGCGTTCAGCCTATCACTGAAGCTTTCTTT

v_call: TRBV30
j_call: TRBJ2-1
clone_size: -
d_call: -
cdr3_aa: CAWSALVSEQFF
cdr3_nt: TGTGCCTGGAGCGCATTAGTGTCCGAGCAGTTCTTC

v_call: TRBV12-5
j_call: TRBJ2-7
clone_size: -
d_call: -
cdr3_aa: CASGYDSYEQYF
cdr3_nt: TGTGCTAGTGGGTACGACTCCTACGAGCAGTACTTC

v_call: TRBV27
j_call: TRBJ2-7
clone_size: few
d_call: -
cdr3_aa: CASSPPAREQYF
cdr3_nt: TGTGCCAGCAGTCCCCCGGCCAGAGAGCAGTACTTC

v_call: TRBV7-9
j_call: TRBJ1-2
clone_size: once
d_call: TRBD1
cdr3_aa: CASSLGEQGLVYGYTF
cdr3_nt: TGTGCCAGCAGCTTAGGGGAACAGGGGCTCGTCTATGGCTACACCTTC

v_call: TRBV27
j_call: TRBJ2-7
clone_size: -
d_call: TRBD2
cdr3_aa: CASSYRRGGQEQYF
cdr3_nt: TGTGCCAGCAGTTACCGGCGGGGGGGCCAGGAGCAGTACTTC

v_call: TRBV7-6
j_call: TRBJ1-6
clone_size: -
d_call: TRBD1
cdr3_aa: CASSEGAFGTLHF
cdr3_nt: TGTGCCAGCAGCGAGGGGGCTTTCGGCACCCTCCACTTT